This TCR beta chain was obtained from a study of T cells in tumors after PD-1 blockade. Turning to the study itself: Prior checkpoint blockade, systemic immunosuppressant use, or anti-cancer therapy within 4 weeks excluded patients. Each patient got pembrolizumab 200 mg every 3 weeks or cemiplimab 350 mg every 2 weeks. Blood samples averaged around 100,000 templates (range about 22,000-260,000) and 36,536 unique clonotypes.

This CDR3 is built from 13 residues. Germline V gives CDR1 PRHDT, CDR2 FYEKMQ (reference sequence). V was clipped by 5 bases and J by 5 bases, with 11 bases between them. The method was immunoSEQ multiplex PCR; TCRdb's version includes in-frame clones alone and lacks a portion of them. The sample has 60,000 to 70,000 clones, around 72% seen once. Tumor or blood genomic DNA was sequenced, with inputs of roughly 616 ng to 6,004 ng. This sequence joins TRBV13 and TRBJ2-3; TRBD2 might be the D (6 bases). Sequencing used PBMCs, obtained after anti-PD-1 treatment. This receptor was obtained from a human donor with basal cell carcinoma. The CDR3 sequence is CASSPLGGDTQYF. CDR3 bases: TGTGCCAGCAGCCCCCTCGGGGGAGATACGCAGTATTTT.